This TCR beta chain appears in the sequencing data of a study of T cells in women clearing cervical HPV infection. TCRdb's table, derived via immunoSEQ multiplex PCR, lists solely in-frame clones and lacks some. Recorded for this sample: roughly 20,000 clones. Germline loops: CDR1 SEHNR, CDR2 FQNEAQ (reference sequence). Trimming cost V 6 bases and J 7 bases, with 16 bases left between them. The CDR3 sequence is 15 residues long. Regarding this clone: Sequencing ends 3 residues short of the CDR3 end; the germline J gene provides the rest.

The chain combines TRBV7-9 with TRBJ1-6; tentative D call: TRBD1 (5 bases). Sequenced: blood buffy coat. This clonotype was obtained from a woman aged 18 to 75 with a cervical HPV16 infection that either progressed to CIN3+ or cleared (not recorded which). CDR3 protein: CASSPETGSNSPLHF. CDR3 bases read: TGTGCCAGCAGTCCCGAAACAGGTTCGAATTCACCC.